What follows describes a single T cell receptor (beta chain). This clone was observed once. Its antigen is unknown. It has no much larger one-base neighbor in the sample; base qualities were not kept. This specimen belongs to a study of shared clonotypes between healthy human individuals (dated by TCRdb to 2019 to 2021). About the study as a whole: The cohort included three men and a couple of women between 18 and 49 years of age. The study deeply sequenced blood TCR repertoires of about 5 healthy adults to estimate repertoire size and the extent of clonotype sharing between individuals. To increase sequencing depth and limit assay-specific biases, different laboratories used diverse techniques to prepare libraries and sequence TCR repertoires. Per donor, leukapheresis produced somewhere between about 0.94 and 9 billion PBMCs. For each donor, CD4 naive and CD4 memory were each given three plates, CD8 naive was given two plates, and CD8 memory was given one plate. General findings and caveats noted by the study authors: The genetic and exposure-history diversity represented was limited by the small number of donors. Naive subsets generally had larger estimated clonotype richness than memory subsets. Rarefaction of sorted-subset datasets indicated incomplete sequencing despite the large sequencing depth. Sampling was limited to blood, and TCR repertoires in tissue likely differ from TCR repertoires in blood. Clonotypes shared by all four sorted-subset donors showed higher generation probabilities than non-shared clonotypes. Pairwise subsampling indicated that sequencing depth was expected to affect the degree of clonotype sharing among donors. Sharing across a few donors was observed for roughly 5.4% of naive CD4, less than 4% of naive CD8, over 2% of memory CD4, and around 0.42% of memory CD8 clonotypes.

Trimming takes 2 bases from V and 4 bases from J, and the germline ends sit 6 bases apart. Its CDR3 holds 13 amino acids, cysteine through phenylalanine. The retained sequence is limited to the CDR3, 39 bases, with the frame set at the first base. CDR1 and CDR2 (LNHNV, YYDKDF) derive from the germline V gene (reference sequence). For the CD8 naive samples, CD45RO-negative cells were positively selected for CCR7, yielding a CD45RA+CCR7+ population from which TemRA cells were excluded. Donors were healthy HIV-negative adults with no recently reported acute infections or vaccinations. Only Caucasian adults living in Nashville, Tennessee, USA were represented among the donors. Blood was obtained by leukapheresis, after which PBMCs were separated by Ficoll-Histopaque density gradient centrifugation and cryopreserved in liquid nitrogen vapor phase. Purity and quantity of every magnetically sorted T cell population were checked by analytical flow cytometry. Genomic DNA was isolated from each sorted fraction and quantified by UV absorbance on a Nanodrop 2000c.

TCR CDR3 regions were amplified from genomic DNA by multiplex PCR using the deep immunoSEQ assay. Extracted genomic DNA from each cell subset was distributed evenly across all wells of several immunoSEQ 96-well plates, and each plate was treated as a replicate. For sorted subsets, each replicate PCR was loaded with roughly 0.2 ug genomic DNA, equivalent to about 33,000 T cell genomes. Purified libraries were measured with a Qubit 3.0 fluorometer, size-checked on a Bioanalyzer 2100, and measured again with the KAPA Library Quantification kit. Every immunoSEQ 96-well plate was sequenced on a dedicated single-read 150-cycle Illumina NextSeq 550 flow cell. The source study handled its data this way. Because the immunoSEQ output held only junctional sequences and lacked quality scores, the filtering could not match the filtering applied to full-length reads. To assign V/J genes and CDR3, sequences were annotated against IMGT germline references using PyIR, a Python wrapper for IgBLAST v1.9. Reads with weak V/J assignments (E-value above 1e-6), missing CDR3, stop codons, out-of-frame junctions, or ambiguous translated residues were removed. V3J clonotypes were defined as sequences sharing an identical inferred V gene, J gene, and CDR3 amino acid sequence. Percentage overlap between repertoires was computed as shared unique clonotypes divided by the size of the smaller repertoire. RTK rarefaction, the Chao1 estimator, and Recon v2.1 estimates of unobserved clonotypes were used to assess repertoire richness. For all TCRbeta clonotypes obtained by the gDNA method from a few donors, generation probabilities were computed with OLGA. TCRdb took this table from immuneACCESS and kept in-frame rearrangements with V and J called. Such tables lack part of the clones; where checked against another copy, unresolved V genes explain under half of the gap, and the rest is unexplained. For V, J and clone size, that table is used; D and trimming come from the DNA. For this sample there are hundreds of thousands of clones; approximately 92% appear just once. Together, the top ten hold about 24% of the sample.

This receptor chain uses TRBV15 and TRBJ1-5; the D gene cannot be resolved reliably. This TCR derives from a young man in good health. Input material: naive CD8+ T cells sorted from blood. The sample's cell subset or site label, in plain terms: CD45RA+CCR7+. The CDR3: CATSRYGNQPQHF. Read as DNA, the sequence is TGTGCCACCAGCAGATACGGAAATCAGCCCCAGCATTTT.